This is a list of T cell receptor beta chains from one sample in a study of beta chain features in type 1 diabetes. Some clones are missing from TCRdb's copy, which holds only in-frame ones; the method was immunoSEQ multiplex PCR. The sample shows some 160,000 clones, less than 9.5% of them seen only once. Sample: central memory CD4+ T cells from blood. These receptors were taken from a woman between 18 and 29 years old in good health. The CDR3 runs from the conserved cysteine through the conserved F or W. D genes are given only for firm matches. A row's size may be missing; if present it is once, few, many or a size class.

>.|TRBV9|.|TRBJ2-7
CASSVTGENYEQYF
TGTGCCAGCAGCGTGACGGGGGAAAACTACGAGCAGTACTTC
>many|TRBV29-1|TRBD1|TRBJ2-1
CSVLGQGVGEQFF
TGCAGCGTTCTAGGACAGGGGGTAGGTGAGCAGTTCTTC
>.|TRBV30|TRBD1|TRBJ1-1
CAWSVTGGWTEAFF
TGTGCCTGGAGTGTCACAGGGGGCTGGACTGAAGCTTTCTTT
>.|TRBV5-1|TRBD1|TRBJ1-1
CASSSGTGAMNTEAFF
TGCGCCAGCAGCTCCGGGACAGGGGCAATGAACACTGAAGCTTTCTTT
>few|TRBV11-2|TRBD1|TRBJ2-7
CASSRDRDGEQYF
TGTGCCAGCAGTCGGGACAGGGATGGCGAGCAGTACTTC
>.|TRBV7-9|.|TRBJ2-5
CASSRETGAGETQYF
TGTGCCAGCAGCCGGGAGACTGGGGCGGGGGAGACCCAGTACTTC
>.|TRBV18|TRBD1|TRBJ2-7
CASSPPGQGIYEQYF
TGTGCCAGCTCACCGCCGGGACAGGGGATCTACGAGCAGTACTTC
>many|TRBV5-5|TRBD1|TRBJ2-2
CASSMGQVSYTGELFF
TGTGCCAGCAGCATGGGACAGGTTTCTTACACCGGGGAGCTGTTTTTT
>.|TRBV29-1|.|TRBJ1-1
CSVGNRDMNTEAFF
TGCAGCGTTGGAAACAGGGATATGAACACTGAAGCTTTCTTT
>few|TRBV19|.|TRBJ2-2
CASSIALNTGELFF
TGTGCCAGTAGTATAGCTTTGAACACCGGGGAGCTGTTTTTT
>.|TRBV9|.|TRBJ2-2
CASSDVPRANTGELFF
TGTGCCAGCAGCGATGTCCCCAGGGCGAACACCGGGGAGCTGTTTTTT
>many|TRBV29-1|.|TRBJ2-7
CSVEGMTDEQYF
TGCAGCGTTGAAGGAATGACTGACGAGCAGTACTTC
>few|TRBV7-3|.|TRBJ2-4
CASSVTLSDQYF
TGTGCCAGCAGCGTAACTCTTAGCGATCAGTACTTC
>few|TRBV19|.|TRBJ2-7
CASSIAASYEQYF
TGTGCCAGTAGTATAGCCGCGTCCTACGAGCAGTACTTC
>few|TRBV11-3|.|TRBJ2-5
CASSFGSGETQYF
TGTGCCAGCAGCTTCGGATCGGGAGAGACCCAGTACTTC
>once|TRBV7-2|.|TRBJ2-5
CASSLEGWGETQYF
TGTGCCAGCAGCTTAGAGGGGTGGGGAGAGACCCAGTACTTC
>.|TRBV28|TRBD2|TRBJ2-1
CASSLVVLGGDEQFF
TGTGCCAGCAGTTTAGTTGTCCTGGGGGGGGACGAGCAGTTCTTC
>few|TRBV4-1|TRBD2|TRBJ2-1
CASSPQLAGIYNEQFF
TGCGCCAGCAGCCCCCAACTAGCGGGGATCTACAATGAGCAGTTCTTC
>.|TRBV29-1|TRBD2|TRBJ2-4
CSVGYGLAGTSKGEAKNIQYF
TGCAGCGTTGGATACGGACTAGCGGGTACCAGCAAAGGTGAAGCCAAAAACATTCAGTACTTC
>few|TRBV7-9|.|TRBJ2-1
CASSLAQETLGGDEQFF
TGTGCCAGCAGCTTAGCGCAGGAGACCCTAGGAGGGGATGAGCAGTTCTTC
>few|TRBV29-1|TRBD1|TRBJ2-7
CSVCLGTELYEQYF
TGCAGCGTTTGCCTAGGGACAGAACTTTACGAGCAGTACTTC
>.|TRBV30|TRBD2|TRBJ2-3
CAWSTPSGSTDTQYF
TGTGCCTGGAGTACACCTAGCGGAAGCACAGATACGCAGTATTTT
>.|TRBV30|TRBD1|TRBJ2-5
CAWSPGQGLETQYF
TGTGCCTGGAGCCCGGGACAGGGGTTAGAGACCCAGTACTTC
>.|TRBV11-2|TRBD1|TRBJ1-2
CASSLSVTGNYGYTF
TGTGCCAGCAGCTTAAGTGTGACAGGGAATTATGGCTACACCTTC
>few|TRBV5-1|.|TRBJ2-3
CASSFRVGTDTQYF
TGCGCCAGCAGCTTCAGGGTGGGCACAGATACGCAGTATTTT
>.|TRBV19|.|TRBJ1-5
CASSIGGGLGRQPQHF
TGTGCCAGTAGTATCGGAGGCGGCCTAGGGAGGCAGCCCCAGCATTTT
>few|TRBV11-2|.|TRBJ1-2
CASSLTQGAYGYTF
TGTGCCAGCAGCTTAACGCAGGGTGCTTATGGCTACACCTTC
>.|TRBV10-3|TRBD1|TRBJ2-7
CAGGTGNGEQYF
TGTGCCGGTGGGACAGGGAATGGCGAGCAGTACTTC
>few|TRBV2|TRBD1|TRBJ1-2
CASIFAGGWYGYTF
TGTGCCAGCATCTTTGCAGGGGGTTGGTATGGCTACACCTTC
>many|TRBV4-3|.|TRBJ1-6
CASSQDRRDSSPLHF
TGCGCCAGCAGCCAAGATAGGAGAGATTCTTCACCCCTCCACTTT
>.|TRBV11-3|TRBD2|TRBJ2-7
CASSPGSGSSYEQYF
TGTGCCAGCAGCCCTGGGAGCGGGAGCTCCTACGAGCAGTACTTC
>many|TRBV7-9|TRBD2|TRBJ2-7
CASSQAASGRAYEQYF
TGTGCCAGCAGCCAGGCGGCTAGCGGGAGGGCCTACGAGCAGTACTTC
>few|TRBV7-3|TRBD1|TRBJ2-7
CASSFNRGQNEQYF
TGTGCCAGCAGCTTCAACAGGGGGCAGAACGAGCAGTACTTC
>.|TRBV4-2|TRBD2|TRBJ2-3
CASSQGGEWTDTQYF
TGTGCCAGCAGCCAGGGGGGGGAGTGGACAGATACGCAGTATTTT
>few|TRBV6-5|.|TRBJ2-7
CASKFTDRPDYEQYF
TGTGCCAGCAAGTTCACAGACAGGCCTGACTACGAGCAGTACTTC
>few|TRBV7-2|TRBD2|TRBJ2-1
CASSLASSGGTNNEQFF
TGTGCCAGCAGCTTAGCGTCTAGCGGGGGGACCAACAATGAGCAGTTCTTC
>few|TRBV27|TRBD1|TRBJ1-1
CASSQTGGWAFF
TGTGCCAGCAGTCAGACAGGGGGGTGGGCTTTCTTT
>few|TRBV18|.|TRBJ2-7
CASSPTAEFSYEQYF
TGTGCCAGCTCTCCCACCGCGGAGTTCTCCTACGAGCAGTACTTC
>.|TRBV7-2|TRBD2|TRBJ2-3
CASNLAGGTDTQYF
TGTGCCAGCAACCTAGCGGGAGGCACAGATACGCAGTATTTT
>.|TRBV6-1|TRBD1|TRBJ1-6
CASSEAVQGTYNSPLHF
TGTGCCAGCAGTGAAGCGGTACAGGGGACCTATAATTCACCCCTCCACTTT
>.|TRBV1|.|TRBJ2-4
CTSSQARTVRLAKNIQYF
TGCACCAGCAGCCAGGCCCGGACTGTCCGCCTAGCCAAAAACATTCAGTACTTC
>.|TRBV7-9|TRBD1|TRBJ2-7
CASSRGGTGAYEQYF
TGTGCCAGCAGCCGAGGAGGGACAGGCGCCTACGAGCAGTACTTC
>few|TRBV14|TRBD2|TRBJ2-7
CASSQGLAGREIEQYF
TGTGCCAGCAGCCAGGGACTAGCGGGAAGGGAGATTGAGCAGTACTTC